Listed below are T cell receptor beta chains from one sample, sequenced in a study of blood T cell repertoires in COVID-19. TCRdb's table, derived via immunoSEQ multiplex PCR, lists solely in-frame clones and lacks some. The repertoire holds about 160,000 clones, with over 80% as singletons. Sequenced sample: peripheral blood. The source is a woman in her forties or fifties with acute or convalescent COVID-19. Each CDR3 is given with its conserved first and last residue. The D gene is left open where the match is weak. Size is omitted from some rows. Given values are once, few, many or a class for expanded clones.

j_call	d_call	v_call	clone_size	cdr3_aa	cdr3_nt
TRBJ1-5	-	TRBV4-1	-	CASSQDGGVYSNQPQHF	TGCGCCAGCAGCCAAGATGGGGGCGTTTATAGCAATCAGCCCCAGCATTTT
TRBJ2-2	TRBD1	TRBV19	-	CASRGQGYTGELFF	TGTGCCAGTAGGGGACAGGGGTACACCGGGGAGCTGTTTTTT
TRBJ1-3	-	TRBV15	once	CATSLGDTQGGNTIYF	TGTGCCACCAGCCTAGGGGACACCCAAGGGGGAAACACCATATATTTT
TRBJ1-1	-	TRBV18	-	CASSPSRWGDTEAFF	TGTGCCAGCTCACCTTCAAGGTGGGGGGACACTGAAGCTTTCTTT
TRBJ1-1	-	TRBV6-5	-	CASSYSKGRVYTEAFF	TGTGCCAGCAGTTACTCGAAGGGCAGGGTATACACTGAAGCTTTCTTT
TRBJ1-4	TRBD1	TRBV9	-	CASSATGQVPNEKLFF	TGTGCCAGCAGCGCCACAGGACAGGTCCCTAATGAAAAACTGTTTTTT
TRBJ1-5	TRBD1	TRBV6-1	once	CASSEWSGDRGHPTQPQHF	TGTGCCAGCAGTGAATGGTCTGGGGACAGGGGGCACCCCACTCAGCCCCAGCATTTT
TRBJ1-4	-	TRBV6-5	-	CASSYGGGGNEKLFF	TGTGCCAGCAGTTACGGAGGAGGAGGGAATGAAAAACTGTTTTTT
TRBJ1-3	-	TRBV7-9	-	CASSPVAGNTIYF	TGTGCCAGCAGCCCGGTAGCCGGAAACACCATATATTTT
TRBJ1-2	-	TRBV7-9	-	CASSLGQIYGYTF	TGTGCCAGCAGCTTAGGACAGATTTATGGCTACACCTTC
TRBJ2-7	TRBD1	TRBV5-1	-	CASSRGQDYEQYF	TGCGCCAGCAGCCGGGGACAGGATTACGAGCAGTACTTC
TRBJ2-5	TRBD1	TRBV11-2	once	CASSTGTGGFQETQYF	TGTGCCAGCAGCACAGGGACAGGGGGCTTTCAAGAGACCCAGTACTTC
TRBJ1-2	-	TRBV24-1	-	CATGGAGGYTF	TGTGCCACCGGGGGGGCAGGTGGCTACACCTTC
TRBJ2-5	-	TRBV11-1	-	CASSSTSVWTQYF	TGTGCCAGCAGCTCCACCTCGGTCTGGACCCAGTACTTC
TRBJ2-5	TRBD2	TRBV5-6	once	CASNPSGVQETQYF	TGTGCCAGCAACCCTAGCGGGGTCCAAGAGACCCAGTACTTC
TRBJ1-2	-	TRBV6-2/TRBV6-3	once	CASSDTGTPTF	TGTGCCAGCAGTGATACCGGGACACCTACCTTC